This T cell receptor beta chain is from a study of blood T cell repertoires in COVID-19. About the research overall: In each case, the material was cDNA or gDNA derived from T cells, B-cell-depleted T cells, or PBMCs.

The junction had 11 bases not matched to a gene; V was cut back by 1 base and J by 6 bases. CDR3 length: 17 amino acids. In germline, CDR1 is SGHDT, CDR2 YYEEEE. Original processing notes: Reference gene primer amplification gave estimated nucleated cell counts. TCRdb's table, derived via immunoSEQ multiplex PCR, lists solely in-frame clones and lacks some. The D gene and trimming were derived from the DNA, and the V and J assignments and clone size from that table. The sample records 370,000 or so clones, approximately 77% being singletons. This clone was found once. The sample comprised peripheral blood. This TCR came from a human donor with acute or convalescent COVID-19. The donor label of this sample is uncertain. This chain connects TRBV5-6 to TRBJ2-1; 9 positions match TRBD2. The CDR3 DNA is TGTGCCAGCAGCTTGTCTCTTGCTAGCGGGAATATCAATGAGCAGTTCTTC. It translates to CASSLSLASGNINEQFF.